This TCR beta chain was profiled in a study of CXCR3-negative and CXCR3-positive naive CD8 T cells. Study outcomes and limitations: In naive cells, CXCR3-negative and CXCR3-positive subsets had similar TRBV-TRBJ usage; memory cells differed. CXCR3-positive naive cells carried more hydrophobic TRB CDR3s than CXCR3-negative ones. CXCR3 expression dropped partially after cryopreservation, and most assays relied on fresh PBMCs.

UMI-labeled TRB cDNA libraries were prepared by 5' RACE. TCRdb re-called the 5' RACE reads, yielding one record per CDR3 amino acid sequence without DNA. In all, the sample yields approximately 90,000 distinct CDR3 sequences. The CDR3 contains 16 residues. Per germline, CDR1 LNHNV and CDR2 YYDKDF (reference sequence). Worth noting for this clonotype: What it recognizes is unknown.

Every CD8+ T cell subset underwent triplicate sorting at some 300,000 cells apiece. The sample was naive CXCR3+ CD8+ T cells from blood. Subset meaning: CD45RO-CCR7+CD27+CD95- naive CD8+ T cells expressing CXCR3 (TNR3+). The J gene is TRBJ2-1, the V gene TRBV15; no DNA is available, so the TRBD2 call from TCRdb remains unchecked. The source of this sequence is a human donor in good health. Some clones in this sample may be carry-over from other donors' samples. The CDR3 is CATSRVGLALYNEQFF.